The sequence of this T cell receptor beta chain was determined in a study of cytomegalovirus exposure and HLA in healthy donors. General study results and limits: Serostatus for CMV was the only available immune exposure information.

Trimming at V came to 4 bases and at J to 5 bases, leaving 3 bases not matched to a gene. This CDR3 is 14 amino acids long. The germline CDR1 and CDR2 sequences are SNHLY and FYNNEI. In the case of this clone: Its antigen is as yet unknown.

PCR primers comprised 60 Vbeta and 13 Jbeta primers. Sequencing was performed with immunoSEQ multiplex PCR; in TCRdb, only in-frame clones are kept and a portion is missing. This table has about 110,000 clones, roughly 68% appearing once. The sample taken for sequencing was PBMCs. V usage is TRBV2 and J usage is TRBJ1-5, with 9 positions matching TRBD1. This receptor was taken from a man aged 25 to 40 in good health and CMV-seropositive. CDR3 nucleotide sequence: TGTGCCAGCAGTGGGGGGACAGGGCATCAGCCCCAGCATTTT. Translation: CASSGGTGHQPQHF.